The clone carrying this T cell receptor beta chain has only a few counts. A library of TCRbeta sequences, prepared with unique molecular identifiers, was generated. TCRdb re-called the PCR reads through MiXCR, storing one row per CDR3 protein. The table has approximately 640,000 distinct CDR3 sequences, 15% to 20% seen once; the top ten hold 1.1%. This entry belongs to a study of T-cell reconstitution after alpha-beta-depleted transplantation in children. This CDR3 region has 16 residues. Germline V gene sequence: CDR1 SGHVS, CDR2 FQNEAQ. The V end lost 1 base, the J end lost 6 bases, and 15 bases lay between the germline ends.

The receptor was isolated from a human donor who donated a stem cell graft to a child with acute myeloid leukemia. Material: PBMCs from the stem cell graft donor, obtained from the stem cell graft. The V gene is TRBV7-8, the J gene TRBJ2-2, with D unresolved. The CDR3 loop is CASSLVPNQRAGELFF. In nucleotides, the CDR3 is TGTGCCAGCAGCTTAGTCCCCAACCAAAGGGCCGGGGAGCTGTTTTTT.